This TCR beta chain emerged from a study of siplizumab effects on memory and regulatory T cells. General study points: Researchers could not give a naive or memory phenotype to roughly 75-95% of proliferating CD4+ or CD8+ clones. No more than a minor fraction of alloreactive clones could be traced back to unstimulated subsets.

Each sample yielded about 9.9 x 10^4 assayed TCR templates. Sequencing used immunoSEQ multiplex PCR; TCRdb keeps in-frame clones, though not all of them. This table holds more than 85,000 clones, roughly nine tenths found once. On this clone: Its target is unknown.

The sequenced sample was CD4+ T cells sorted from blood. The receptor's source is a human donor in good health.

CDR3 nucleotides: TGTGCCAGCAGCTTTCGGGGAAACTATGGCTACACCTTC. Residues: CASSFRGNYGYTF. This chain links TRBV5-6 with TRBJ1-2; D gene unclear. V shed 2 bases and J shed 2 bases, with 7 bases lying between them. The CDR3 loop spans 13 amino acids. CDR1 and CDR2 from the germline V gene are SGHDT and YYEEEE.